This T cell receptor (beta chain) was profiled in a study of cytomegalovirus exposure and HLA in healthy donors. V gave up 1 base and J gave up 4 bases, with 10 bases separating them. Germline V gene sequence: CDR1 LGHNA, CDR2 YSLEER. This CDR3 has 15 amino acids. PCR amplification relied on 60 Vbeta primers (plus 13 Jbeta primers). Only in-frame clones appear in the TCRdb table, and some are missing; sequencing was by immunoSEQ multiplex PCR. The table lists 150,000 to 200,000 clones, approximately 82% of them singletons, with 2.1% in the top ten. The clonotype comes from a woman aged 18-30 years in good health and CMV-seropositive. The rearrangement uses TRBV4-3 and TRBJ2-2; possible D gene TRBD1, 6 bases. Sequences were obtained from PBMCs. CDR3 sequence reads: CASSQGLGATGELFF. Written as DNA, the CDR3 is TGCGCCAGCAGCCAAGGCCTGGGGGCCACCGGGGAGCTGTTTTTT.